Listed here are 23 T cell receptor beta chains from one sample, sequenced in a study of blood T cell repertoires in COVID-19. The data were produced by immunoSEQ multiplex PCR, yet TCRdb's version contains in-frame clones alone and is incomplete. The data hold approximately 150,000 clones, with around 90% observed a single time. The source material was peripheral blood. The receptors were sampled from a man aged 60 to 75 with active or convalescent COVID-19.

J is TRBJ1-2 and V is TRBV9; 8 positions agree with TRBD1. Germline CDR1 SGDLS, CDR2 YYNGEE. V gave up 0 bases and J gave up 2 bases; unmatched junction bases: 12. The length of the CDR3 is 18 residues. DNA of the CDR3: TGTGCCAGCAGCGTAGCCCGGACAGGGTCCTCACCGAACTATGGCTACACCTTC. Protein: CASSVARTGSSPNYGYTF. Looking up the rest from reference TRBV9 and TRBJ1-2 gives the full variable domain: DSGVTQTPKHLITATGQRVTLRCSPRSGDLSVYWYQQSLDQGLQFLIQYYNGEERAKGNILERFSAQQFPDLHSELNLSSLELGDSALYFCASSVARTGSSPNYGYTFGSGTRLTVV.

The rearrangement links TRBV6-5 to TRBJ2-1; D remains ambiguous. This CDR3 is built from 14 residues. V was trimmed by 5 bases and J by 2 bases, leaving 10 bases between them. Germline CDR1 and CDR2: MNHEY and SVGAGI. The CDR3 region is CASSPRGTYNEQFF. In DNA form, the CDR3 reads TGTGCCAGCAGTCCCCGAGGCACCTACAATGAGCAGTTCTTC.

V is TRBV19 and J is TRBJ2-1, with 9 bases fitting TRBD2. Germline V CDR1 and CDR2: LNHDA, SQIVND (reference sequence). V lost 6 bases to trimming and J lost 5 bases; unmatched junction nucleotides: 14. CDR3 length: 17 amino acids. The CDR3 sequence is CASSPRILREGHNEQFF. The CDR3 DNA reads TGTGCCAGTAGCCCACGGATATTGCGGGAGGGCCACAATGAGCAGTTCTTC.

The V gene is TRBV18, the J gene TRBJ2-7; possible D gene TRBD2, 5 bases. CDR1 and CDR2 from the germline V gene are KGHSH and LQKENI. V was clipped by 0 bases and J by 3 bases, with 12 bases between them. This CDR3 is 15 amino acids long. The CDR3 DNA sequence: TGTGCCAGCTCACCACCCACCGGGGTTGGCTACGAGCAGTACTTC. Encoded protein: CASSPPTGVGYEQYF.

This chain uses TRBV7-7 with TRBJ2-7, with D possibly matching TRBD1 (6 bases). This CDR3 has 15 amino acids. The germline V gene encodes CDR1 SSHAT and CDR2 FNYEAQ (reference sequence). The germline V and J ends were trimmed by 5 bases and 1 base, with 15 bases remaining between them. In DNA, the CDR3 is TGTGCCAGCAGCCCTTTGACAGGTACTTCCTACGAGCAGTACTTC. Its translation is CASSPLTGTSYEQYF.

The chain has TRBV7-2 and TRBJ2-7, with D possibly TRBD2 on 6 matching bases. The CDR3 runs 15 residues. V was pared by 1 base and J by 0 bases, with 10 bases between. Germline V gene data show CDR1 as SGHTA and CDR2 as FQGNSA. The CDR3 reads CASSLGETSSYEQYF. CDR3 coding DNA: TGTGCCAGCAGCTTAGGGGAGACTAGCTCCTACGAGCAGTACTTC.

The chain carries TRBV4-2 and TRBJ2-7, with 9 bases identical to TRBD2. The CDR3 has 16 residues. V trimming: 4 bases; J trimming: 6 bases; junction bases outside the gene matches: 13. CDR1 LGHNA and CDR2 YNFKEQ come from the germline V gene. Here the CDR3 DNA reads TGTGCCAGCAGCCCCGATTCTAGCGGGATGTTTTTCGAGCAGTACTTC. This codes for CASSPDSSGMFFEQYF.

The V and J genes are TRBV19 and TRBJ1-2, with 7 bases matching TRBD1. CDR3 length: 13 amino acids. Germline-derived CDR1 and CDR2 are LNHDA and SQIVND (reference sequence). V lost 5 bases and J lost 8; bases outside the gene matches: 8. CDR3 nucleotides: TGTGCCAGTAGTCTTACAGGGGCCGGGGGCTACACCTTC. Protein sequence: CASSLTGAGGYTF. Full variable domain (remainder filled in from reference TRBV19 and TRBJ1-2): DGGITQSPKYLFRKEGQNVTLSCEQNLNHDAMYWYRQDPGQGLRLIYYSQIVNDFQKGDIAEGYSVSREKKESFPLTVTSAQKNPTAFYLCASSLTGAGGYTFGSGTRLTVV.

V is TRBV27 and J is TRBJ2-7, with 8 bases matching TRBD2. This CDR3 has 14 residues. CDR1 and CDR2 from the germline V gene are MNHEY and SMNVEV (reference sequence). The ends lost 6 bases at V and 4 bases at J; junction bases unmatched: 8. In DNA, the CDR3 is TGTGCCAGCAGCAATGCGGGGGGAGCTTACGAGCAGTACTTC. Residues: CASSNAGGAYEQYF.

V and J are TRBV29-1 and TRBJ1-2; a possible D gene is TRBD1 (6 bases). Trimming removed 5 bases from V and 5 bases from J, with 12 bases in between. This CDR3 contains 12 residues. CDR1 is SQVTM and CDR2 is ANQGSEA in the germline V gene. The CDR3 nucleotides read TGCAGCGTTTACCGGGACATTTATGGCTACACCTTC. Protein product: CSVYRDIYGYTF.

The genes are TRBV6-5 and TRBJ2-7, with D possibly matching TRBD1 (5 bases). The V end lost 2 bases, the J end lost 0 bases, and 8 bases lay between the germline ends. Germline-derived CDR1 and CDR2 are MNHEY and SVGAGI. This CDR3 has 14 amino acids. Written as DNA, the CDR3 is TGTGCCAGCAGTTACAAGGACACCTCCTACGAGCAGTACTTC. This codes for CASSYKDTSYEQYF.

The rearrangement joins TRBV25-1 to TRBJ1-1; D might be TRBD1 (6 bases). Germline V lookup: CDR1 MGHDK, CDR2 SYGVNS. This CDR3 has 14 amino acids. Trimming removed 1 base at V and 10 bases at J, with 16 bases between. The CDR3 region is CASSESALGAGAFF. The CDR3 coding sequence is TGTGCCAGCAGTGAATCCGCCCTGGGGGCCGGAGCTTTCTTT. Drawing the rest from reference TRBV25-1 and TRBJ1-1, the complete variable domain is EADIYQTPRYLVIGTGKKITLECSQTMGHDKMYWYQQDPGMELHLIHYSYGVNSTEKGDLSSESTVSRIRTEHFPLTLESARPSHTSQYLCASSESALGAGAFFGQGTRLTVV.

The chain couples TRBV7-2 to TRBJ1-2, with 9 nucleotides matching TRBD1. The CDR3 is made up of 16 amino acids. The trim removed 3 bases at V and 2 bases at J, leaving 7 bases unmatched. Germline loops: CDR1 SGHTA, CDR2 FQGNSA. CDR3 DNA sequence: TGTGCCAGCAGCTTCATCTCCGGGACAGGGAACTATGGCTACACCTTC. Its translation is CASSFISGTGNYGYTF.

V usage is TRBV7-9 and J usage is TRBJ1-4, with D uncertain. V was clipped by 2 bases and J by 8 bases, with 12 bases between them. The germline V gene has CDR1 SEHNR and CDR2 FQNEAQ (reference sequence). The CDR3 runs 14 residues. The CDR3 reads CASSLIGVDEKLFF. CDR3 nucleotide sequence: TGTGCCAGCAGCTTAATCGGGGTGGACGAAAAACTGTTTTTT.

The chain uses TRBV5-4 and TRBJ2-5; 8 bases are a match to TRBD1. Trimming took 0 bases from V and 3 from J; bases not matched to a gene: 7. The CDR3 length is 16 residues. The germline V gene has CDR1 SGHNT and CDR2 YYREEE (reference sequence). The CDR3 region has the DNA TGTGCCAGCAGCTTGGCCTCCAGGGGGCGCGAAGAGACCCAGTACTTC. It is translated as CASSLASRGREETQYF. Based on the CDR3 plus reference TRBV5-4 and TRBJ2-5, the full variable domain is ETGVTQSPTHLIKTRGQQVTLRCSSQSGHNTVSWYQQALGQGPQFIFQYYREEENGRGNFPPRFSGLQFPNYSSELNVNALELDDSALYLCASSLASRGREETQYFGPGTRLLVL.

This chain uses TRBV7-9 with TRBJ2-5, with TRBD2 matching 11 bases. V dropped 4 bases and J dropped 4; count of bases not matched to a gene: 5. CDR1 is SEHNR, CDR2 FQNEAQ, per germline (reference sequence). This CDR3 is built from 15 residues. CDR3 residues: CASSSSSGGRETQYF. The CDR3 region has the DNA TGTGCCAGCAGCTCCTCTAGCGGGGGGCGAGAGACCCAGTACTTC.

The V call is TRBV11-3, the J call TRBJ2-7; D not resolved. The CDR3 contains 13 residues. Germline CDR1 SGHNT, CDR2 YENEEA. Trimming shortened V by 5 bases and J by 0 bases, and 8 bases separated the two germline ends. The CDR3 reads CASSPDTSYEQYF. Written as DNA, the CDR3 is TGTGCCAGCAGCCCCGACACCTCCTACGAGCAGTACTTC.

The chain uses TRBV19 and TRBJ1-1; 7 positions match TRBD1. Germline loops: CDR1 LNHDA, CDR2 SQIVND (reference sequence). This CDR3 spans 14 amino acids. After removal of 6 bases from V and 2 bases from J, the junction contained 6 bases not matched to a gene. DNA for the CDR3: TGTGCCAGTAGACCCTGGGACAGAAACACTGAAGCTTTCTTT. Protein: CASRPWDRNTEAFF. Variable domain in full (rest from reference TRBV19 and TRBJ1-1): DGGITQSPKYLFRKEGQNVTLSCEQNLNHDAMYWYRQDPGQGLRLIYYSQIVNDFQKGDIAEGYSVSREKKESFPLTVTSAQKNPTAFYLCASRPWDRNTEAFFGQGTRLTVV.

The chain recombines TRBV5-6 with TRBJ2-7; the D is unclear. Germline lookup yields CDR1 SGHDT and CDR2 YYEEEE. The CDR3 covers 14 residues. Trimming pared 0 bases from V and 2 bases from J, leaving 9 bases between. The CDR3 nucleotides read TGTGCCAGCAGCTTGGGGCTTTCCCCCTACGAGCAGTACTTC. Its translation: CASSLGLSPYEQYF. Supplemented by reference TRBV5-6 and TRBJ2-7, the full variable domain reads DAGVTQSPTHLIKTRGQQVTLRCSPKSGHDTVSWYQQALGQGPQFIFQYYEEEERQRGNFPDRFSGHQFPNYSSELNVNALLLGDSALYLCASSLGLSPYEQYFGPGTRLTVT.

The chain links TRBV18 to TRBJ1-5; unclear D gene. The V end lost 2 bases, the J end lost 4 bases, and 6 bases lay between the germline ends. This CDR3 comprises 13 residues. Per germline, CDR1 KGHSH and CDR2 LQKENI. The CDR3 region has the DNA TGTGCCAGCTCACCAGGGGAGAATCAGCCCCAGCATTTT. This translates into CASSPGENQPQHF.

V usage is TRBV6-5 and J usage is TRBJ2-3, with TRBD2 as a possible D gene (6 bases). The germline V gene encodes CDR1 MNHEY and CDR2 SVGAGI. V dropped 3 bases and J dropped 4 bases, with 17 bases sitting between them. CDR3 length: 16 residues. The CDR3 DNA is TGTGCCAGCAGTTATTCCGGGACTTTCTATGCAGATACGCAGTATTTT. This encodes CASSYSGTFYADTQYF.

This clone is a singleton in its sample. The CDR3 is CASGRDTEAFF. In DNA form, the CDR3 reads TGCGCCAGCGGGAGGGACACTGAAGCTTTCTTT. The chain has TRBV5-1 and TRBJ1-1; D ambiguous. CDR1 SGHRS and CDR2 YFSETQ come from the germline V gene. Deletions cut 7 bases from V and 3 bases from J, with 7 bases between. There are 11 residues in the CDR3.

The chain couples TRBV23-1 to TRBJ1-2; 7 bases agree with TRBD1. TRBV23-1 is an ORF; its function is uncertain. The CDR3 length is 14 residues. J gave up 8 bases and V 7 bases, and 13 bases lay outside the gene matches. Written as DNA, the CDR3 is TGCGCCAGCACCCAACCTGACAGGGCGTGCGGCTACACCTTC. It encodes CASTQPDRACGYTF.